The 14 T cell receptor beta chains listed next were all sequenced from one sample in a study of T-cell reconstitution after alpha-beta-depleted transplantation in children. Construction of the TCRbeta library involved unique molecular identifiers. TCRdb used MiXCR to reprocess the PCR reads, holding one entry per CDR3 protein. The sample lists hundreds of thousands of distinct CDR3 sequences, around 15% occurring once. The sequencing used PBMCs, mostly from graft donor cells, collected 360 days after TCRalphabeta/CD19-depleted stem cell transplant. The origin of the receptors is a male patient aged 2 to 9 who had a stem cell transplant for acute lymphoblastic leukemia, so the T cells may come from the graft donor.

In its sample, this clonotype was seen a few times. V gene TRBV11-2 combines with J gene TRBJ2-5, with 10 bases identical to TRBD1. The ends lost 1 base at V and 5 bases at J; junction bases unmatched: 10. The CDR3 loop spans 17 amino acids. Germline-derived CDR1 and CDR2 are SGHAT and FQNNGV. This chain's CDR3 is CASSLARWGQGHETQYF. CDR3 nucleotides: TGTGCCAGCAGCTTAGCACGGTGGGGACAGGGGCATGAGACCCAGTACTTC.

This clonotype occurred many times. This chain uses TRBV9 with TRBJ2-1; maybe TRBD2 (5 bases). The CDR3 is 12 residues long. Trimming pared 6 bases from V and 9 bases from J, leaving 13 bases between. CDR1 and CDR2 from the germline V gene are SGDLS and YYNGEE. As DNA, the CDR3 is TGTGCCAGCACAGCAGACTATGGTGAGCAGTTCTTC. This translates into CASTADYGEQFF.

Ten or more counts support this clonotype. J is TRBJ2-5 and V is TRBV2; 8 positions match TRBD1. The trim removed 8 bases at V and 0 bases at J, leaving 8 bases unmatched. There are 15 residues in the CDR3. CDR1 is SNHLY, CDR2 FYNNEI, per germline. In nucleotides, the CDR3 is TGTGCCAGCCGAGCAGACAGGGGACACCAAGAGACCCAGTACTTC. Protein: CASRADRGHQETQYF.

This clonotype showed up just a few times. The chain combines TRBV28 with TRBJ1-5; possible D gene TRBD1, 5 bases. The CDR3 is 17 residues long. Germline CDR1 and CDR2: MDHEN and SYDVKM. Trimming took 4 bases from V and 4 from J, leaving 20 bases between them. CDR3 amino acids: CASSYGIGRGLNQPQHF. The CDR3 DNA sequence: TGTGCCAGCAGTTACGGCATTGGGAGGGGATTGAATCAGCCCCAGCATTTT.

This clonotype was recorded at least ten times. The V gene is TRBV5-1, the J gene TRBJ2-3; TRBD2 aligns across 8 bases. The CDR3 consists of 13 residues. Germline-derived CDR1 and CDR2 are SGHRS and YFSETQ. Trimming removed 5 bases from V and 3 bases from J; junction bases left unmatched: 2. This CDR3 reads CASRSGSTDTQYF. In DNA form, the CDR3 reads TGCGCCAGCAGAAGCGGGAGTACAGATACGCAGTATTTT.

In this sample, this clonotype turned up a few times. The gene calls are TRBV9 and TRBJ2-3; the match to TRBD2 covers 9 bases. J lost 10 bases, V lost 0 bases, and 9 bases had no gene match. The CDR3 contains 15 residues. Germline-derived CDR1 and CDR2 are SGDLS and YYNGEE. CDR3 sequence reads: CASSVDSSGTPSQYF. The CDR3 nucleotides read TGTGCCAGCAGCGTAGATTCTAGCGGGACCCCATCGCAGTATTTT. Variable domain in full (rest from reference TRBV9 and TRBJ2-3): DSGVTQTPKHLITATGQRVTLRCSPRSGDLSVYWYQQSLDQGLQFLIQYYNGEERAKGNILERFSAQQFPDLHSELNLSSLELGDSALYFCASSVDSSGTPSQYFGPGTRLTVL.

The CDR3 reads CASSTRLDPYNEQFF. The DNA for the CDR3 is TGCGCCAGCAGCACCCGACTAGATCCCTACAATGAGCAGTTCTTC. This sequence joins TRBV4-1 and TRBJ2-1, with D possibly being TRBD2 (6 bases). The CDR3 has 15 amino acids. Germline CDR1 reads MGHRA; CDR2 reads YSYEKL. V lost 5 bases and J lost 2, with 13 bases in between.

This clonotype was seen ten or more times. The rearrangement joins TRBV20-1 to TRBJ1-6; 10 positions match TRBD1. Germline V gene data show CDR1 as DFQATT and CDR2 as SNEGSKA (reference sequence). The CDR3 extends over 16 amino acids. The ends lost 1 base at V and 13 bases at J; junction bases unmatched: 13. The CDR3 reads CSARGGQGPLGGPLHF. CDR3 DNA sequence: TGCAGTGCTAGAGGGGGACAGGGGCCCTTAGGGGGTCCCCTCCACTTT.

V usage is TRBV5-1 and J usage is TRBJ2-5; the match to TRBD1 covers 8 bases. The CDR3 has 16 residues. The V gene end was trimmed by 7 bases and the J gene end by 5 bases; junction bases not matched to a gene: 16. CDR1 and CDR2 from the germline V gene are SGHRS and YFSETQ. The CDR3 loop is CASGLVGQGVQETQYF. In DNA form, the CDR3 reads TGCGCCAGCGGCCTGGTTGGACAGGGAGTCCAGGAGACCCAGTACTTC.

A few counts support this clonotype. The rearrangement uses TRBV4-1 and TRBJ2-1; TRBD2 might be the D (5 bases). CDR1 MGHRA and CDR2 YSYEKL come from the germline V gene. With 3 bases removed from V and 0 bases from J, the gap between germline ends came to 15 bases. The length of the CDR3 is 17 residues. The CDR3 loop is CASSHGGYQSSYNEQFF. CDR3 coding DNA: TGCGCCAGCAGCCACGGAGGTTATCAGAGCTCCTACAATGAGCAGTTCTTC.

The V and J genes are TRBV12-3 or TRBV12-4 and TRBJ2-3; 11 bases are shared with TRBD2. The CDR3 covers 24 residues. V shed 3 bases and J 3 bases; nucleotides not matched to a gene: 29. The CDR3 here is CASSLRVTDLLAGGPIAWTDTQYF. DNA for the CDR3: TGTGCCAGCAGTTTGAGGGTGACCGACTTATTAGCGGGAGGGCCGATAGCCTGGACAGATACGCAGTATTTT.

This clonotype appeared a few times. The rearrangement joins TRBV6-1 to TRBJ2-7, with 10 positions matching TRBD1. The length of the CDR3 is 15 residues. Germline trimming cut 5 bases from V and 3 bases from J; bases unmatched to any gene: 7. Germline-derived CDR1 and CDR2 are MNHNS and SASEGT. The chain's CDR3 is CASSPPGQGYYEQYF. The DNA of the CDR3 is TGTGCCAGCAGTCCACCGGGACAGGGGTACTACGAGCAGTACTTC.

This sequence joins TRBV6-1 and TRBJ2-6, with 12 bases matching TRBD2. Unmatched junction bases numbered 11, after V lost 8 bases and J lost 0 bases. This CDR3 region has 19 residues. Germline-derived CDR1 and CDR2 are MNHNS and SASEGT. CDR3 region: CASRPLAGGPGSGANVLTF. The CDR3 DNA is TGTGCCAGCCGTCCCCTAGCGGGAGGGCCAGGCTCTGGGGCCAACGTCCTGACTTTC.

The chain links TRBV24-1 to TRBJ2-7; 9 bases are shared with TRBD2. V shed 4 bases and J 3 bases; nucleotides not matched to a gene: 9. Looked up from germline, CDR1 is KGHDR and CDR2 is SFDVKD. The CDR3 spans 16 residues. The CDR3, as DNA: TGTGCCACCAGTGACCCCCATAGCGGGAGAGGCTACGAGCAGTACTTC. Its translation: CATSDPHSGRGYEQYF.